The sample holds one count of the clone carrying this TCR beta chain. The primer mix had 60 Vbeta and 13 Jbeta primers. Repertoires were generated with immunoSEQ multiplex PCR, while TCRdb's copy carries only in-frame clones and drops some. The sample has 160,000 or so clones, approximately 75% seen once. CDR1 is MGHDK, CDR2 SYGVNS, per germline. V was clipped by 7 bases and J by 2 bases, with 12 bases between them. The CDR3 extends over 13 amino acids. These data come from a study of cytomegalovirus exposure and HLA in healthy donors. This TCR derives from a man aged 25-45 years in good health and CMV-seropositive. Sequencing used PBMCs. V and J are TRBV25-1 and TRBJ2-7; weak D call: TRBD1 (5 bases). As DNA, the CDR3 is TGTGCCAGCAAAAGTACAGGACCCTACGAGCAGTACTTC. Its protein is CASKSTGPYEQYF.